The 29 T cell receptor beta chains below come from one sample, sequenced in a study of cytomegalovirus exposure and HLA in healthy donors. Researchers ran the PCR with 60 Vbeta and 13 Jbeta primers. TCRdb's table, derived via immunoSEQ multiplex PCR, lists solely in-frame clones and lacks some. The sample consists of about 180,000 clones, 70% to 75% of them appearing once. Specimen: PBMCs. The receptors originated from a male donor in good health and CMV-seronegative.

V gene TRBV9 combines with J gene TRBJ2-7, with 8 bases lining up with TRBD2. With V trimmed by 3 bases and J by 5 bases, 7 bases remained unmatched. The CDR3 length is 14 residues. Germline V CDR1 and CDR2: SGDLS, YYNGEE. The CDR3, as DNA: TGTGCCAGCAGCGGAGCGGGAGTTGGGGACGAGCAGTACTTC. Encoded protein: CASSGAGVGDEQYF.

V gene TRBV19 combines with J gene TRBJ1-1; tentative D call: TRBD1 (5 bases). CDR3 size: 12 residues. The ends were cut back, 4 bases at V and 6 bases at J, with 9 bases in the middle. CDR1 and CDR2 from the germline V gene are LNHDA and SQIVND (reference sequence). The CDR3: CASSKGLAEAFF. Here the CDR3 DNA reads TGTGCCAGTAGTAAGGGGTTGGCTGAAGCTTTCTTT.

The V gene is TRBV30, the J gene TRBJ2-1; TRBD2 agrees at 7 bases. The CDR3 consists of 14 residues. The ends lost 5 bases at V and 3 bases at J; junction bases unmatched: 7. Germline CDR1 and CDR2: GTSNPN and SVGIG (reference sequence). The CDR3 loop reads CAWQIGDYYNEQFF. In nucleotides, the CDR3 is TGTGCCTGGCAGATTGGGGACTACTACAATGAGCAGTTCTTC.

This clone was detected only a few times. The genes are TRBV7-2 and TRBJ2-7; no reliable D call. The V and J ends lost 8 bases and 3 bases respectively, with 17 bases between them. The germline CDR1 and CDR2 sequences are SGHTA and FQGNSA. The CDR3 sequence is 14 residues long. The CDR3 DNA is TGTGCCAGCTCCCTCCCGCCCCTATACTACGAGCAGTACTTC. Translating gives CASSLPPLYYEQYF.

The J gene is TRBJ2-3, the V gene TRBV5-6; D may be TRBD1 (5 bases). Germline V gene data show CDR1 as SGHDT and CDR2 as YYEEEE. The V gene lost 4 bases and the J gene lost 6 bases, with 21 bases spanning the gap. This CDR3 has 16 residues. CDR3 loop: CASSKNKGIQVDTQYF. CDR3 DNA: TGTGCCAGCAGCAAAAATAAGGGGATTCAAGTCGATACGCAGTATTTT. Drawing the rest from reference TRBV5-6 and TRBJ2-3, the complete variable domain is DAGVTQSPTHLIKTRGQQVTLRCSPKSGHDTVSWYQQALGQGPQFIFQYYEEEERQRGNFPDRFSGHQFPNYSSELNVNALLLGDSALYLCASSKNKGIQVDTQYFGPGTRLTVL.

Concerning this clone: Other DNA sequences in the same sample also yield this CDR3. V is TRBV6-5 and J is TRBJ1-5; 9 nucleotides line up with TRBD1. CDR1 is MNHEY and CDR2 is SVGAGI in the germline V gene. This CDR3 region has 14 residues. J lost 7 bases, V lost 4 bases, and 5 bases had no gene match. CDR3: CASSFTGGSQPQHF. DNA for the CDR3: TGTGCCAGCAGTTTCACAGGGGGCAGCCAGCCCCAGCATTTT.

The table lists this clone with a few counts. The chain is built from TRBV10-3 and TRBJ2-3; 10 bases line up with TRBD1. Losses at the gene ends were 3 bases for V and 3 bases for J; bases not matched to a gene: 6. Germline loops: CDR1 ENHRY, CDR2 SYGVKD. This CDR3 comprises 16 residues. Here the CDR3 DNA reads TGTGCCATCAGTGACTTCGGGGACAGGGGAACAGATACGCAGTATTTT. It specifies CAISDFGDRGTDTQYF.

V and J are TRBV5-1 and TRBJ2-7, with no clear D. V lost 0 bases, J lost 12 bases, and 16 bases lay in between. The CDR3 has 13 amino acids. CDR1 and CDR2 from the germline V gene are SGHRS and YFSETQ. The CDR3 sequence is CASSLDGRIPSYF. For the CDR3, the DNA is TGCGCCAGCAGCTTGGACGGCAGGATACCATCGTACTTC.

V is TRBV7-2 and J is TRBJ1-1, with D maybe TRBD1 (5 bases). The germline V gene encodes CDR1 SGHTA and CDR2 FQGNSA. Trimming shortened V by 7 bases and J by 1 base, and 7 bases separated the two germline ends. The CDR3 is made up of 12 amino acids. The CDR3 region has the DNA TGTGCCAGCATCGGACAGAACACTGAAGCTTTCTTT. It specifies CASIGQNTEAFF.

This chain links TRBV6-5 with TRBJ1-6, with a weak D call TRBD1 (6 bases). The germline CDR1 and CDR2 sequences are MNHEY and SVGAGI. Trimming removed 4 bases from V and 9 bases from J, with 16 bases in between. The CDR3 is 15 residues long. The CDR3 sequence is CASSFRAGVSSPLHF. CDR3 DNA sequence: TGTGCCAGCAGTTTCAGGGCAGGGGTTAGTTCACCCCTCCACTTT.

The rearrangement joins TRBV29-1 to TRBJ2-1, with TRBD1 matching 9 bases. Per germline, CDR1 SQVTM and CDR2 ANQGSEA. V gave up 8 bases and J gave up 8 bases; unmatched junction bases: 13. This CDR3 is 14 amino acids long. For the CDR3, the DNA is TGCAGCACGCTCAAAGGGGGACAGGGTCATGAGCAGTTCTTC. Translated: CSTLKGGQGHEQFF.

J is TRBJ2-4 and V is TRBV28; D possibly corresponds to TRBD2 (5 bases). The germline V gene has CDR1 MDHEN and CDR2 SYDVKM. V was clipped by 4 bases and J by 3 bases, with 7 bases between them. The CDR3 totals 13 residues. The CDR3 protein is CASSSGNKNIQYF. The DNA for the CDR3 is TGTGCCAGCAGTTCGGGAAACAAAAACATTCAGTACTTC.

The chain uses TRBV19 and TRBJ2-6, with D perhaps TRBD1 (6 bases). The V end lost 3 bases, the J end lost 0 bases, and 18 bases lay between the germline ends. The CDR3 loop spans 19 amino acids. Germline loops: CDR1 LNHDA, CDR2 SQIVND (reference sequence). The CDR3 here is CASSMRPAGDHSGANVLTF. In DNA form, the CDR3 reads TGTGCCAGTAGTATGAGGCCTGCAGGGGACCACTCTGGGGCCAACGTCCTGACTTTC.

The chain uses TRBV7-2 and TRBJ1-5; D not resolved. The germline CDR1 and CDR2 sequences are SGHTA and FQGNSA. Trimming removed 6 bases from V and 7 bases from J, with 13 bases in between. The CDR3 totals 13 residues. CDR3 loop: CASSPQVPQPQHF. The CDR3 DNA is TGTGCCAGCAGTCCGCAGGTTCCCCAGCCCCAGCATTTT.

This chain connects TRBV7-2 to TRBJ2-7, with TRBD1 matching 7 bases. V was clipped by 0 bases and J by 3 bases; unmatched bases: 5. The V gene's germline CDR1 is SGHTA and CDR2 FQGNSA. This CDR3 contains 15 residues. Written as DNA, the CDR3 is TGTGCCAGCAGCTTAGCAGCGACAGGGATCTACGAGCAGTACTTC. Its protein product is CASSLAATGIYEQYF.

V and J are TRBV5-4 and TRBJ2-5, with 10 bases fitting TRBD2. V lost 0 bases, J lost 4 bases, and 9 bases stayed unmatched. CDR1 is SGHNT and CDR2 is YYREEE in the germline V gene (reference sequence). CDR3 size: 17 residues. The chain's CDR3 is CASSLVTASGSGETQYF. The CDR3 coding sequence is TGTGCCAGCAGCTTGGTTACGGCTAGCGGGAGCGGAGAGACCCAGTACTTC.

This clone occurred a few times. The genes are TRBV29-1 and TRBJ1-5; a possible D gene is TRBD1 (6 bases). The germline CDR1 and CDR2 sequences are SQVTM and ANQGSEA. The ends were cut back, 6 bases at V and 0 bases at J, with 15 bases in the middle. This CDR3 comprises 15 residues. The DNA for the CDR3 is TGCAGCGTCGTTGTACAGGGTGATAGCAATCAGCCCCAGCATTTT. Its translation: CSVVVQGDSNQPQHF. Together with reference TRBV29-1 and TRBJ1-5, the CDR3 gives the full variable domain: SAVISQKPSRDICQRGTSLTIQCQVDSQVTMMFWYRQQPGQSLTLIATANQGSEATYESGFVIDKFPISRPNLTFSTLTVSNMSPEDSSIYLCSVVVQGDSNQPQHFGDGTRLSIL.

V usage is TRBV11-3 and J usage is TRBJ2-1; no clear D. The V gene's germline CDR1 is SGHNT and CDR2 YENEEA. CDR3 length: 11 amino acids. Trimming pared 5 bases from V and 7 bases from J, leaving 6 bases between. The DNA for the CDR3 is TGTGCCAGCAGCACCGGGAATGAGCAGTTCTTC. Translating it yields CASSTGNEQFF.

In its sample, this clone was seen once. This sequence joins TRBV6-5 and TRBJ1-6; 8 nucleotides agree with TRBD1. The ends lost 0 bases at V and 10 bases at J; junction bases unmatched: 5. Germline CDR1 reads MNHEY; CDR2 reads SVGAGI. This CDR3 is built from 15 residues. The chain's CDR3 is CASSYSTGVSSPLHF. The CDR3 nucleotides read TGTGCCAGCAGTTACTCGACAGGGGTAAGCTCACCCCTCCACTTT.

This chain connects TRBV27 to TRBJ1-1; D is undetermined. Germline assignment: CDR1 MNHEY and CDR2 SMNVEV (reference sequence). V was pared by 1 base and J by 1 base, with 10 bases between. The CDR3 is 15 amino acids. This CDR3 is CASSLLGVPNTEAFF. CDR3 sequence (DNA): TGTGCCAGCAGTTTATTAGGAGTCCCGAACACTGAAGCTTTCTTT.

This clone was counted a few times. The chain joins TRBV28 to TRBJ2-7, with unresolved D. V was trimmed by 4 bases and J by 9 bases, leaving 16 bases between them. Germline values: CDR1 MDHEN, CDR2 SYDVKM. The CDR3 loop spans 13 amino acids. CDR3: CASSSPPTTRQYF. The CDR3 bases are TGTGCCAGCAGTTCCCCCCCTACTACGAGGCAGTACTTC.

The chain links TRBV7-2 to TRBJ2-1; D might be TRBD2 (5 bases). Germline values: CDR1 SGHTA, CDR2 FQGNSA. The length of the CDR3 is 15 residues. V dropped 5 bases and J dropped 0 bases, with 11 bases sitting between them. CDR3 bases: TGTGCCAGCAGCCTGGAGGCAAGCTCCTACAATGAGCAGTTCTTC. Translation gives CASSLEASSYNEQFF.

J is TRBJ1-5 and V is TRBV30; a weak D match, TRBD1 (6 bases). Trimming took off 5 bases at V and 7 bases at J, with 15 bases between the two ends. The CDR3 runs 13 residues. Per the germline V gene, CDR1 is GTSNPN and CDR2 is SVGIG (reference sequence). CDR3 nucleotides: TGTGCCTGGGCAGAGGGGGTGAAGCAGCCCCAGCATTTT. Its protein is CAWAEGVKQPQHF.

The V and J genes are TRBV15 and TRBJ1-3, with TRBD1 matching over 7 bases. The CDR3 consists of 15 residues. The J segment lost 0 bases and the V segment lost 5 bases, leaving 4 bases of the junction unmatched. Germline V CDR1 and CDR2: LNHNV, YYDKDF (reference sequence). The CDR3 DNA follows: TGTGCCACCAGCCCGAGACAGGGCTCTGGAAACACCATATATTTT. Its translation is CATSPRQGSGNTIYF.

The rearrangement uses TRBV10-3 and TRBJ2-3; the match to TRBD2 covers 10 bases. Per the germline V gene, CDR1 is ENHRY and CDR2 is SYGVKD. The CDR3 runs 15 residues. V was pared by 8 bases and J by 6 bases, with 11 bases of the junction left unmatched. In DNA, the CDR3 is TGTGCCATCCGAACCCACAGCGGGAGGGGGGATACGCAGTATTTT. Translation gives CAIRTHSGRGDTQYF.

The gene calls are TRBV28 and TRBJ1-6; the D gene is possibly TRBD1 (6 bases). CDR1 and CDR2 (germline): MDHEN, SYDVKM. There are 15 residues in the CDR3. V was pared by 6 bases and J by 9 bases, with 18 bases between. CDR3 nucleotide sequence: TGTGCCAGCAGCGTGACAGGTTTTCGTGGTTCACCCCTCCACTTT. Residues: CASSVTGFRGSPLHF.

This chain joins TRBV6-5 and TRBJ2-1, with 7 bases fitting TRBD2. This CDR3 region has 16 residues. The ends lost 2 bases at V and 8 bases at J; junction bases unmatched: 12. Germline V lookup: CDR1 MNHEY, CDR2 SVGAGI. CDR3 region: CASSYRGGSLSDEQFF. The DNA for the CDR3 is TGTGCCAGCAGTTACCGGGGCGGGAGCCTGAGCGATGAGCAGTTCTTC.

V and J are TRBV7-9 and TRBJ2-5; the D gene is possibly TRBD1 (6 bases). V lost 5 bases to trimming and J lost 2 bases, with 15 bases between them. In germline, CDR1 is SEHNR, CDR2 FQNEAQ (reference sequence). The CDR3 contains 15 residues. The CDR3 DNA reads TGTGCCAGCAGCGCCCACAGGGTAGGGCAAGAGACCCAGTACTTC. It yields the protein CASSAHRVGQETQYF.

In this sample, this clone turned up a few times. The V gene is TRBV28, the J gene TRBJ2-5, with D maybe TRBD2 (6 bases). The better agreement between TRBJ2-7 and the DNA end casts doubt on the J call. The V gene's germline CDR1 is MDHEN and CDR2 SYDVKM. The CDR3 runs to 15 residues. This chain's CDR3 is CASAQRWAGSREQYF. DNA for the CDR3: TGTGCCAGCGCCCAACGGTGGGCGGGGAGCCGCGAGCAGTACTTC.